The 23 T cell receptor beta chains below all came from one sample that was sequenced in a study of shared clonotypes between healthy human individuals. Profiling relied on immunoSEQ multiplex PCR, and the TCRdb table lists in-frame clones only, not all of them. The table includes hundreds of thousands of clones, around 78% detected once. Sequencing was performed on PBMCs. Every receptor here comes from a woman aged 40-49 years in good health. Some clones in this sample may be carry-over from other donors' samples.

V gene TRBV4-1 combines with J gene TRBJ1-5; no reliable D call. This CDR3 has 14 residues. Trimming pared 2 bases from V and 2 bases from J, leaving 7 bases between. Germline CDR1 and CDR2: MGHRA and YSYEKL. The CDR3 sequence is CASSQYIGNQPQHF. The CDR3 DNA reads TGCGCCAGCAGCCAATACATCGGCAATCAGCCCCAGCATTTT.

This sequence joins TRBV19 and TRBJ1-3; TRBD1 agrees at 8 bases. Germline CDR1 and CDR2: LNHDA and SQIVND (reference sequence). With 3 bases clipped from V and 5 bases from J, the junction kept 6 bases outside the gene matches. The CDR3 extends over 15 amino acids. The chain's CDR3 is CASSIVSGGRNTIYF. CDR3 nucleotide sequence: TGTGCCAGTAGTATCGTTTCAGGGGGCCGAAACACCATATATTTT.

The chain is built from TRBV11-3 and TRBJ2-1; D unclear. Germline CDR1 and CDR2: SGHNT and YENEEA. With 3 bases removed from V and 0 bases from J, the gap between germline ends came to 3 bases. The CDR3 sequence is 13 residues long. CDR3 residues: CASSFTSYNEQFF. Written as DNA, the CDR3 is TGTGCCAGCAGCTTTACCTCCTACAATGAGCAGTTCTTC.

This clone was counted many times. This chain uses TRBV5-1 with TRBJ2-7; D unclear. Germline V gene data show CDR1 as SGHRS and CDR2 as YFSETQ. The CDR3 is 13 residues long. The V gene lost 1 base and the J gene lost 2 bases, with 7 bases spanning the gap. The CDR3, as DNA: TGCGCCAGCAGCTTGTATGGAACCTACGAGCAGTACTTC. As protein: CASSLYGTYEQYF.

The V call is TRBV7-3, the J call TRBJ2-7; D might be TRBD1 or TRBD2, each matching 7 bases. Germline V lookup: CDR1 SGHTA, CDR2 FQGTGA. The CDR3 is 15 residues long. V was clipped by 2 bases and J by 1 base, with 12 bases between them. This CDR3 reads CASSLWQGGSYEQYF. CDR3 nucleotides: TGTGCCAGCAGCTTATGGCAGGGGGGGTCCTACGAGCAGTACTTC.

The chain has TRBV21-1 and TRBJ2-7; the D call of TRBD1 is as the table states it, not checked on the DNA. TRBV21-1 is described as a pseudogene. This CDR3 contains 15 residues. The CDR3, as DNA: TGTGCCAGCAGCAAAGTCGGGGACAGGGGAGGCGAGCAGTACTTC. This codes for CASSKVGDRGGEQYF.

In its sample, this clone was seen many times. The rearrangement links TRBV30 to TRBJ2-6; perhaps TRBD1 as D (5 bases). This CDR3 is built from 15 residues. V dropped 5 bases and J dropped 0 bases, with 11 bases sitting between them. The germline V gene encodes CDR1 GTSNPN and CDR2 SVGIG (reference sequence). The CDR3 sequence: CAWGTDSSGANVLTF. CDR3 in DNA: TGTGCCTGGGGTACCGACAGCTCTGGGGCCAACGTCCTGACTTTC.

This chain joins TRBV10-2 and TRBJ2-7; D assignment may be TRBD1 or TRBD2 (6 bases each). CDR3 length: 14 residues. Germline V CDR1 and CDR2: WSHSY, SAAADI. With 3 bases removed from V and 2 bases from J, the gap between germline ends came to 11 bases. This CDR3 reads CASSEPGATYEQYF. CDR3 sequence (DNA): TGCGCCAGCAGTGAACCGGGGGCTACCTACGAGCAGTACTTC.

For the CDR3, the DNA is TGTGCCAGCAGCGAGGACAGGTTGACGTACGAGCAGTACTTC. Its translation is CASSEDRLTYEQYF. The chain uses TRBV2 and TRBJ2-7; 7 nucleotides agree with TRBD1. CDR1 and CDR2 from the germline V gene are SNHLY and FYNNEI. Germline trimming cut 6 bases from V and 4 bases from J; bases unmatched to any gene: 9. This CDR3 has 14 residues.

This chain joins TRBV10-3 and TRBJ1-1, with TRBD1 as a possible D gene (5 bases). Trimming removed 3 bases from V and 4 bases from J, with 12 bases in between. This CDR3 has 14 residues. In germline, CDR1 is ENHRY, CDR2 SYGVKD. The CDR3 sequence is CAISDQGPTTEAFF. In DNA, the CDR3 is TGTGCCATCAGTGATCAGGGCCCGACCACTGAAGCTTTCTTT.

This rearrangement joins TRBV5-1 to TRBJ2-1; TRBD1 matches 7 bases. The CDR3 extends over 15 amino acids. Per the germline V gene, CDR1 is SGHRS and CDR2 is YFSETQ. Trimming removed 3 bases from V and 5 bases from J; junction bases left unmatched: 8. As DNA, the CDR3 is TGCGCCAGCAGCTGGGGGACAGCGCTAAACAATGAGCAGTTCTTC. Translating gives CASSWGTALNNEQFF.

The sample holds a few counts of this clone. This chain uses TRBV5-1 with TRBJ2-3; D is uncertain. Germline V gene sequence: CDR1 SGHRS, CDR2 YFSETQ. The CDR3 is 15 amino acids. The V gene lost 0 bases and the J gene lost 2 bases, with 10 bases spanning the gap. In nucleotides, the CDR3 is TGCGCCAGCAGCTTGGGCACGACCCACACAGATACGCAGTATTTT. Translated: CASSLGTTHTDTQYF.

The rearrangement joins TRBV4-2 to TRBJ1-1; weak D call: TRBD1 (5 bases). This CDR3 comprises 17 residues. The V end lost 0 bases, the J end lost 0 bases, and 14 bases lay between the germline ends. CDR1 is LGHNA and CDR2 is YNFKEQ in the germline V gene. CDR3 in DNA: TGTGCCAGCAGCCAAGATCTTCCCGGGGCCATGAACACTGAAGCTTTCTTT. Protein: CASSQDLPGAMNTEAFF.

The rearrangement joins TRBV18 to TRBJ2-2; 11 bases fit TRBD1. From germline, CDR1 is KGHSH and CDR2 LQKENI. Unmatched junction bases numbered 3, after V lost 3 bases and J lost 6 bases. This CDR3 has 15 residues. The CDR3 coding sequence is TGTGCCAGCTCACCCTCGGGACAGGGGGCCGGGGAGCTGTTTTTT. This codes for CASSPSGQGAGELFF.

CDR3: CASSYSVGQGNTEAFF. The CDR3 DNA sequence: TGTGCCAGCAGCTATAGTGTGGGACAGGGGAACACTGAAGCTTTCTTT. This chain connects TRBV11-2 to TRBJ1-1; 9 bases are shared with TRBD1. V was pared by 4 bases and J by 1 base, with 7 bases of the junction left unmatched. The CDR3 is 16 residues long. Germline V gene sequence: CDR1 SGHAT, CDR2 FQNNGV.

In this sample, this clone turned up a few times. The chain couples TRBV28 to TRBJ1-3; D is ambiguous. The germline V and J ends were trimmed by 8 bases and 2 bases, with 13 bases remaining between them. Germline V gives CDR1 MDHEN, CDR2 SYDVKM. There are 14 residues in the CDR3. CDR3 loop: CASQDSQAGNTIYF. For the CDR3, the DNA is TGTGCCAGCCAGGACTCCCAGGCTGGAAACACCATATATTTT.

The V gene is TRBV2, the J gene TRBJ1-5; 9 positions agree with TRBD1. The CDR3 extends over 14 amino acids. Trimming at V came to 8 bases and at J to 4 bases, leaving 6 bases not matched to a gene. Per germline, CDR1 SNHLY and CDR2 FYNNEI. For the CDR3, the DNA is TGTGCCAGCCTTAACAGGGGGCTGAATCAGCCCCAGCATTTT. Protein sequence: CASLNRGLNQPQHF.

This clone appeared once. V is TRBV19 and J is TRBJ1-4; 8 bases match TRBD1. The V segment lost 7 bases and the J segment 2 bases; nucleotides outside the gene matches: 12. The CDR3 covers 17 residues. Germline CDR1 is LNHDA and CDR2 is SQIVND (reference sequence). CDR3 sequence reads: CASTQRAWTGTNEKLFF. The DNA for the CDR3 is TGTGCCAGTACCCAGCGGGCTTGGACAGGGACTAATGAAAAACTGTTTTTT.

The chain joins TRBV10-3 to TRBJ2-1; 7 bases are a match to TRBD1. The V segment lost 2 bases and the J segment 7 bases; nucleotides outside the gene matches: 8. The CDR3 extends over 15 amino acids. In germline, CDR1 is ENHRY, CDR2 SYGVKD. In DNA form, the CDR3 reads TGTGCCATCAGTGAGAGTAGGGGGCAAGAGAATGAGCAGTTCTTC. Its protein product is CAISESRGQENEQFF.

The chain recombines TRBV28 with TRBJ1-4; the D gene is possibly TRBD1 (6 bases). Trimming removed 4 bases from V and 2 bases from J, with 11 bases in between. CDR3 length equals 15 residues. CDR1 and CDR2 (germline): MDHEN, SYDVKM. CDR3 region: CASSSNRETNEKLFF. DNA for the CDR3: TGTGCCAGCAGTTCCAACAGGGAGACTAATGAAAAACTGTTTTTT.

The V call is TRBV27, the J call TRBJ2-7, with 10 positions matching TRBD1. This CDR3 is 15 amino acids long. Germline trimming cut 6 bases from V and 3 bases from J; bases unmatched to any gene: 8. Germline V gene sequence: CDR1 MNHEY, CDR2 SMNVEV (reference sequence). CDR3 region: CASRSRGTGVYEQYF. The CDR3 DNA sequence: TGTGCCAGCAGGTCCCGAGGGACAGGGGTCTACGAGCAGTACTTC.

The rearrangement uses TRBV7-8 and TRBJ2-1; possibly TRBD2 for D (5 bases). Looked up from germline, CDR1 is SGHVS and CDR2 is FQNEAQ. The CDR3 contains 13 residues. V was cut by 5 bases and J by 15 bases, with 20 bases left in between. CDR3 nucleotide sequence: TGTGCCAGCAGCCCGGACTTGGGTCTTACGGGGTTCTTC. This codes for CASSPDLGLTGFF.

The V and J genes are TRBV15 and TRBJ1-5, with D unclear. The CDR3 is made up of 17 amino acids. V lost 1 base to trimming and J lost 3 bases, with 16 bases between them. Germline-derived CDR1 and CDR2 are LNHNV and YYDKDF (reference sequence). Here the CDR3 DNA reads TGTGCCACCAGCAGAGGAGATAGTGCGAGAGCCAATCAGCCCCAGCATTTT. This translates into CATSRGDSARANQPQHF.